The entry that follows covers one TCR beta chain sequence. The target antigen is unknown. PCR primers comprised 60 Vbeta and 13 Jbeta primers. Profiling relied on immunoSEQ multiplex PCR, and the TCRdb table lists in-frame clones only, not all of them. The sample contains more than 85,000 clones, over 80% of which appear only once. The data belong to a study of cytomegalovirus exposure and HLA in healthy donors. Overall study findings and caveats: Productive status was seen about 87% or about 30% of the time for most TCR beta V segments in an earlier analysis. Later on, an analysis found that several of the most significant clusters appeared to be linked to common viral pathogens, which included parvovirus B19.

The TCR originated in a man between 40 and 49 years old in good health and CMV-seronegative. The sequenced sample consisted of PBMCs.

CDR3 sequence: CAIRDTNEKLFF. In nucleotides, the CDR3 is TGTGCCATCAGGGACACGAATGAAAAACTGTTTTTT. The V call is TRBV10-3, the J call TRBJ1-4; D may be TRBD1 (5 bases). Germline CDR1 ENHRY, CDR2 SYGVKD. CDR3 size: 12 residues. V was cut by 6 bases and J by 5 bases, with 7 bases left in between.